This TCR beta chain was sequenced in a study of response to subunit inactivated influenza vaccine. TCRdb fed the RT-PCR reads into MiXCR, producing one record per CDR3 protein. Here the sample spans hundreds of thousands of distinct CDR3 sequences, 13% being singletons. The germline V gene has CDR1 DFQATT and CDR2 SNEGSKA (reference sequence). The CDR3 runs to 14 residues. Germline trimming cut 3 bases from V and 5 bases from J; bases unmatched to any gene: 5. This clonotype was detected a few times. The TCR was taken from a man between 45 and 60 years old who received an inactivated influenza vaccine. The rearrangement links TRBV20-1 to TRBJ2-3; 10 bases align to TRBD2. The specimen comprised PBMCs from blood, sampled about 40 days after vaccination. Written as DNA, the CDR3 is TGCAGTGCTAGTGGGACTAGCGAACTAGATACGCAGTATTTT. This codes for CSASGTSELDTQYF.